This T cell receptor beta chain was captured in a study of blood T cell repertoires in COVID-19. Across the study: The study drew acute and convalescent COVID-19 samples from the United States, Italy and Spain.

Germline V CDR1 and CDR2: SGHNT, YENEEA. With V trimmed by 5 bases and J by 4 bases, 5 bases remained unmatched. The CDR3 totals 14 residues. The method was immunoSEQ multiplex PCR; TCRdb's version includes in-frame clones alone and lacks a portion of them. Here the sample spans 150,000 to 200,000 clones, more than 85% being singletons. The source material was peripheral blood. J is TRBJ2-7 and V is TRBV11-3; 10 positions match TRBD1. This TCR came from a man aged 35 to 55 with active or convalescent COVID-19. The CDR3 DNA sequence: TGTGCCAGCAGCCCTGGGGACAGGGGTTACGAGCAGTACTTC. Protein product: CASSPGDRGYEQYF.